These 4 T cell receptor beta chains originate from one sample sequenced in a study of T cell responses to AZD1222 COVID-19 vaccine. Profiling relied on immunoSEQ multiplex PCR, and the TCRdb table lists in-frame clones only, not all of them. In the table there are 110,000 or so clones, 80% to 90% of which are singletons. This specimen was peripheral blood, taken on day 0 of AZD1222 vaccination. The origin of the receptors is an adult in good health.

This clone came up once. The chain joins TRBV25-1 to TRBJ1-5; D call uncertain. From germline, CDR1 is MGHDK and CDR2 SYGVNS. The V gene lost 1 base and the J gene lost 2 bases, with 6 bases spanning the gap. The CDR3 covers 14 residues. The CDR3 protein is CASSELGRNQPQHF. CDR3 bases: TGTGCCAGCAGTGAATTAGGACGCAATCAGCCCCAGCATTTT.

The chain recombines TRBV12-3 or TRBV12-4 with TRBJ1-6, with D possibly TRBD1 on 5 matching bases. This CDR3 is 13 amino acids long. V was pared by 5 bases and J by 6 bases, with 8 bases between. The DNA for the CDR3 is TGTGCCAGCAGTCTCGGGACTAATTCACCCCTCCACTTT. This codes for CASSLGTNSPLHF.

This chain links TRBV9 with TRBJ1-1; D ambiguous. CDR3 length equals 13 residues. Germline V gene data show CDR1 as SGDLS and CDR2 as YYNGEE. Trimming took off 0 bases at V and 3 bases at J, with 6 bases between the two ends. The CDR3 sequence: CASSVAPDTEAFF. Here the CDR3 DNA reads TGTGCCAGCAGCGTAGCTCCGGACACTGAAGCTTTCTTT.

This chain joins TRBV7-2 and TRBJ2-1; 8 bases map to TRBD1. The V gene's germline CDR1 is SGHTA and CDR2 FQGNSA. CDR3 length: 15 amino acids. Trimming cost V 5 bases and J 3 bases; bases outside gene matches: 6. The DNA of the CDR3 is TGTGCCAGCAGCGACCGGGACAGGATCTACAATGAGCAGTTCTTC. It specifies CASSDRDRIYNEQFF.